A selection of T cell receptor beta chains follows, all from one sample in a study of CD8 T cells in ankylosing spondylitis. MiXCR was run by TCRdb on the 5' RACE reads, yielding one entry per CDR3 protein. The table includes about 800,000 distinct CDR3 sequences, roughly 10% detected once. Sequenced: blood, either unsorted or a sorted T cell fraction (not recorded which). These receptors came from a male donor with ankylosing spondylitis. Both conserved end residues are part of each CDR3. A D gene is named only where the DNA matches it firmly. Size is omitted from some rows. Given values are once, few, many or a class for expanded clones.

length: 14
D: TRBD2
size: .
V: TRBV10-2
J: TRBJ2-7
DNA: TGCGCCAGCAGTGAGGGACTAGCCCTCTACGAGCAGTACTTC
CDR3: CASSEGLALYEQYF

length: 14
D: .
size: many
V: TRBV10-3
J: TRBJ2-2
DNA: TGTGCCATCAGTGAGTCACGGGGAACCGGGGAGCTGTTTTTT
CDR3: CAISESRGTGELFF

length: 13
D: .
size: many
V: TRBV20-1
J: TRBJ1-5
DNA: TGCAGTGCTGCGGACAGCCCAGATCAGCCCCAGCATTTT
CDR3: CSAADSPDQPQHF

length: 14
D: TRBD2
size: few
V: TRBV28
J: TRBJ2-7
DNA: TGTGCCAGCAGTTCCACCGGACTAGCAACCGAGCAGTACTTC
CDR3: CASSSTGLATEQYF

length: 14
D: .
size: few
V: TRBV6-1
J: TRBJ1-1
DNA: TGTGCCACTTCCCGAGACAGGTGGATCCCTGAAGCTTTCTTT
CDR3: CATSRDRWIPEAFF

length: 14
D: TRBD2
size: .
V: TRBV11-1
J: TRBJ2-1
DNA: TGTGCCAGCAGTTTAGCGGGGGGGCCGGATGAGCAGTTCTTC
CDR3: CASSLAGGPDEQFF

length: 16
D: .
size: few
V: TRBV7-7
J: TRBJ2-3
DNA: TGTGCTAGCAGCTTACTCGCAGGGTCTAGCACAGATACGCAGTATTTT
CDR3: CASSLLAGSSTDTQYF

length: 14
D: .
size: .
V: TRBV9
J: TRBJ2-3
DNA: TGTGCCAGCAGCGTTGGGTTGGGCACAGATACGCAGTATTTT
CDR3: CASSVGLGTDTQYF

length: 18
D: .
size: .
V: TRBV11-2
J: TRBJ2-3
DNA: TGTGCCAGCAGCTTAGAAACAGGATATGGCAGCGAGACAGATACGCAGTATTTT
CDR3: CASSLETGYGSETDTQYF

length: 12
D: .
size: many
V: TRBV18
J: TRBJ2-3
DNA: TGTGCCAGCTCACCTGGCACAGATACGCAGTATTTT
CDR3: CASSPGTDTQYF

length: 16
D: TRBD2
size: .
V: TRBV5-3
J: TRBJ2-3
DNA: TGTGCCAGAAGCTGGAAAGGGACTAGGTACACAGATACGCAGTATTTT
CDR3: CARSWKGTRYTDTQYF

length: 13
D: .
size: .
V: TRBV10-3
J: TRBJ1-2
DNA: TGTGCCATCAGTGAGGCAGCTAACTATGGCTACACCTTC
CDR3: CAISEAANYGYTF

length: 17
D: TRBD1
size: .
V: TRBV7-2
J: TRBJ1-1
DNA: TGTGCCAGCAGCTTTGGGACAGGGGGGGGAGTGAACACTGAAGCTTTCTTT
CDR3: CASSFGTGGGVNTEAFF

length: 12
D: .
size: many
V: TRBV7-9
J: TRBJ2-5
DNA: TGTGCCAGCAGCCAACCTTCGGAGACCCAGTACTTC
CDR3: CASSQPSETQYF

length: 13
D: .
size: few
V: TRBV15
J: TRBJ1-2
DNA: TGTGCCACCAGCATTGGCGGCGACTATGGCTACACCTTC
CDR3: CATSIGGDYGYTF

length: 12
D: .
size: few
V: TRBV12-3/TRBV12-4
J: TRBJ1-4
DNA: TGTGCCAGCAGTTTGGGGCAAGGAAAACTGTTTTTT
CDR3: CASSLGQGKLFF

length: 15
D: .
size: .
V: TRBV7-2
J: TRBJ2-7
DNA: TGTGCCAGCAGCACAAGAAAATCAACAGGATACGAGCAGTACTTC
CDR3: CASSTRKSTGYEQYF

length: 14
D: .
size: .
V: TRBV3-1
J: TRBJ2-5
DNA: TGTGCCAGCAGTCAGCAGGGGAGCCAAGAGACCCAGTACTTC
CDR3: CASSQQGSQETQYF

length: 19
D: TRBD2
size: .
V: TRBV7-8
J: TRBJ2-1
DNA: TGTGCCAGCAGCTTTCGGGGACTAGCGGGGAGGAGCTCCTACAATGAGCAGTTCTTC
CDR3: CASSFRGLAGRSSYNEQFF

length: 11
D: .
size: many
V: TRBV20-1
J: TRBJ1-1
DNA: TGCAGTGCTAGACGAGACACTGAAGCTTTCTTT
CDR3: CSARRDTEAFF

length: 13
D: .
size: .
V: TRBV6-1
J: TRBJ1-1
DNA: TGTGCCAGCACCCGTAAGAGGAACACTGAAGCTTTCTTT
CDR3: CASTRKRNTEAFF

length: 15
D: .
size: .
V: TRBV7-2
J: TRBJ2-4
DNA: TGTGCCAGCAGCCTTGGAGGGGGCGGCAAAAACATTCAGTACTTC
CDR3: CASSLGGGGKNIQYF

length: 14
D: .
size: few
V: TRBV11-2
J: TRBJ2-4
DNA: TGTGCCAGCAGGACGTGGGGCGCTGAGGACATTCAGTACTTC
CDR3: CASRTWGAEDIQYF

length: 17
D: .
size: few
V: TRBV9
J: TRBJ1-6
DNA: TGTGCCAGCAGCGTAGGCATGGGGAGGTCCTATAATTCACCCCTCCACTTT
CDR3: CASSVGMGRSYNSPLHF

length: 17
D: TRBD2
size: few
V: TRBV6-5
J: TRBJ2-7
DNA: TGTGCCAGCAGTTACTCAATAGGACTAGCCGCGGCCTACGAGCAGTACTTC
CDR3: CASSYSIGLAAAYEQYF

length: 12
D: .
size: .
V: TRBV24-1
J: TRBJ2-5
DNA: TGTGCCACCAGTGATTCGGGGGAGACCCAGTACTTC
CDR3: CATSDSGETQYF

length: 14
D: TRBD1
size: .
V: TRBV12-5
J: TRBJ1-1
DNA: TGTGCTAGTGGTCCCGGACAGGGGGCAACTGAAGCTTTCTTT
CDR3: CASGPGQGATEAFF

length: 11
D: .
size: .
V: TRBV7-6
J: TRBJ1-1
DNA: TGTGCCAGCAGCTTAGCAGGGACCCTTGTCTTT
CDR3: CASSLAGTLVF

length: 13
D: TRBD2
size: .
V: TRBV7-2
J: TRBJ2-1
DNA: TGTGCCAGCAGCGGCGGGAGGGGAGGTGAGCAGTTCTTC
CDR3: CASSGGRGGEQFF

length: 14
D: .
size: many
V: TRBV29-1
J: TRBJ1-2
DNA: TGCAGCGTTGAAGACCGGACAGCTAACTATGGCTACACCTTC
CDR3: CSVEDRTANYGYTF

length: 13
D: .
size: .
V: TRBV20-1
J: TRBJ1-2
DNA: TGCAGTGCTCTTATTGACAGGAACTATGGCTACACCTTC
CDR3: CSALIDRNYGYTF

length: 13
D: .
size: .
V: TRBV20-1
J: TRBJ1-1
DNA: TGCAGTGCTATCAGGACCTCCGACACTGAAGCTTTCTTT
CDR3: CSAIRTSDTEAFF

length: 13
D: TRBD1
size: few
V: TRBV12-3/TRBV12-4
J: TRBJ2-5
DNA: TGTGCCAGCAGGACAGGGGGGGAAGAGACCCAGTACTTC
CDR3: CASRTGGEETQYF

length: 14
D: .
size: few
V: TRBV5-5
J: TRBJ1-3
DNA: TGTGCCAGCAGCTTGGAGGGTAATAGAAACACCATATATTTT
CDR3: CASSLEGNRNTIYF

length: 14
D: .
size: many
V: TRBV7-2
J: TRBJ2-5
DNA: TGTGCCAGCAGCTTAGCCGGGGGATGGGAGACCCAGTACTTC
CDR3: CASSLAGGWETQYF

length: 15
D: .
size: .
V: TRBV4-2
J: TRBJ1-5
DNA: TGTGCCAGCACCCAGGGCGGTGGCGGGAATCAGCCCCAGCATTTT
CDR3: CASTQGGGGNQPQHF

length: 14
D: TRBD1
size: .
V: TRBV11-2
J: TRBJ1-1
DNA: TGTGCCAGCAGCTCTTGGACAGGAGACACTGAAGCTTTCTTT
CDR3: CASSSWTGDTEAFF

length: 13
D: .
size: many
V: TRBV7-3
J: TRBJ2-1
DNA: TGTGCCAGCAGTCGGACGCATCCCAATGAGCAGTTCTTC
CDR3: CASSRTHPNEQFF

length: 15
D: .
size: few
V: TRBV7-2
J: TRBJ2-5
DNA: TGTGCCAGCAGCTTCCTGGGCAGGGTTGGAGAGACCCAGTACTTC
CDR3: CASSFLGRVGETQYF

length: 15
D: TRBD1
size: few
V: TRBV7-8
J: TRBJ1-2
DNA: TGTGCCAGCAGCCCACCGGGACAGTCTAACTATGGCTACACCTTC
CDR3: CASSPPGQSNYGYTF

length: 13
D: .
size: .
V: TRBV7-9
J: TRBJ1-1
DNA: TGTGCCAGCAGCTTAACAGATCGAACTGAAGCTTTCTTT
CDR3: CASSLTDRTEAFF

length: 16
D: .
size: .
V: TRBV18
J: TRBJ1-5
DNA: TGTGCCAGCTCACCCGTCGGGGGAGTAAGCAATCAGCCCCAGCATTTT
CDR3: CASSPVGGVSNQPQHF

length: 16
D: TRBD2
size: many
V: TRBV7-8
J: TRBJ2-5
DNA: TGTGCCAGCAGCTTGAGGACTAGCGGGGAATTAGAGACCCAGTACTTC
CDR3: CASSLRTSGELETQYF

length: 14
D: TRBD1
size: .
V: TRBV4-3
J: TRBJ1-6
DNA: TGCGCCAGCAGCCTAGGGACAGGGCGGCCACCCCTCCACTTT
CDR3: CASSLGTGRPPLHF

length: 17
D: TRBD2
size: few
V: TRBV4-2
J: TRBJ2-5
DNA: TGTGCCAGCAGCCAAGATCGAGGGCTAGCGGGAGGAGAGACCCAGTACTTC
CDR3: CASSQDRGLAGGETQYF

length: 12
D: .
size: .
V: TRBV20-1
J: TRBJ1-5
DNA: TGCAGTGCTAGGGGGGTAGGTCAGCCCCAGCATTTT
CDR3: CSARGVGQPQHF

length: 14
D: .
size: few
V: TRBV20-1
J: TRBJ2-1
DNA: TGCAGTGCTATTCGCCCCCCCGGCCACAATGAGCAGTTCTTC
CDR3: CSAIRPPGHNEQFF

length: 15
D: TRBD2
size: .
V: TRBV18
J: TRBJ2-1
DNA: TGTGCCAGCTCGCCCCTAGCGGGAGTGGGCAATGAGCAGTTCTTC
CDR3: CASSPLAGVGNEQFF

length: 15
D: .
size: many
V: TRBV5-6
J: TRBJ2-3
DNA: TGTGCCAGCAGCCCCTTAGCCGAAAGCACAGATACGCAGTATTTT
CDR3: CASSPLAESTDTQYF

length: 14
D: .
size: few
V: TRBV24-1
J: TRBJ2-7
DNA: TGTGCCACCAGTGATTTGCATGTAGAGAACGAGCAGTACTTC
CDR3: CATSDLHVENEQYF

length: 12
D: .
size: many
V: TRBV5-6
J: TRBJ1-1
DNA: TGTGCCAGCAGCTTGGAACATACTGAAGCTTTCTTT
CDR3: CASSLEHTEAFF

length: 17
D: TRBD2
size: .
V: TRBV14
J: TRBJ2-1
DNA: TGTGCCAGCAGCCCAAGAACGACTAGCGGCTCCTACAATGAGCAGTTCTTC
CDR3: CASSPRTTSGSYNEQFF

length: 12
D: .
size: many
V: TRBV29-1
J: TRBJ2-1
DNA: TGCAGCGGTGGTTTCTCCTACAATGAGCAGTTCTTC
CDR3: CSGGFSYNEQFF

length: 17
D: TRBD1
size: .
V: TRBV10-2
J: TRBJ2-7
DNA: TGCGCCAGCAGTGACCTACAGGGGGCTGCAGAATCCTACGAGCAGTACTTC
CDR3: CASSDLQGAAESYEQYF

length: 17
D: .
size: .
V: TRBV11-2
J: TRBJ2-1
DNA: TGTGCCAGCAGCCGTCGCGAGGGAGTGAGCTCCTACAATGAGCAGTTCTTC
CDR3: CASSRREGVSSYNEQFF

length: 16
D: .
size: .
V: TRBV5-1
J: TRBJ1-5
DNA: TGCGCCAGCAGCCCGGGACCGTTGAATAGCAATCAGCCCCAGCATTTT
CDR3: CASSPGPLNSNQPQHF